This TCR beta chain was identified in a study of CD8 T cells in Susac syndrome. As for this clonotype: No antigen is known for it. At one end the junction does not follow the germline gene, possibly because of a read error.

Random-hexamer reverse transcription was applied to roughly 0.5 to 1 ug RNA. A multiplex approach, immunoSEQ multiplex PCR, amplified TCR beta CDR3 across 54 Vbeta and 13 Jbeta. TCRdb re-analysed the immunoSEQ multiplex PCR reads in MiXCR, keeping a single row per CDR3 protein. The sample has 150,000 to 200,000 distinct CDR3 sequences, 90% to 95% seen once; the top ten hold 0.093%. The CDR3 is made up of 13 amino acids. Per the germline V gene, CDR1 is DFQATT and CDR2 is SNEGSKA (reference sequence). Study-wide findings and caveats: The study conceded that relatively few individuals underwent its TCR sequencing and HLA analysis.

CD8+ and CD4+ T cells taken from blood had their TCR beta sequenced. The genes are TRBV20-1 and TRBJ1-2, with D perhaps TRBD1 (5 bases). The sequenced material came from CD4+ T cells from PBMCs. This TCR came from a human donor with multiple sclerosis. The CDR3 region has the DNA TGCAGTGCTCCAGGGTGGATTAACTATGGCTACACCTTT. Amino acid sequence: CSAPGWINYGYTF.